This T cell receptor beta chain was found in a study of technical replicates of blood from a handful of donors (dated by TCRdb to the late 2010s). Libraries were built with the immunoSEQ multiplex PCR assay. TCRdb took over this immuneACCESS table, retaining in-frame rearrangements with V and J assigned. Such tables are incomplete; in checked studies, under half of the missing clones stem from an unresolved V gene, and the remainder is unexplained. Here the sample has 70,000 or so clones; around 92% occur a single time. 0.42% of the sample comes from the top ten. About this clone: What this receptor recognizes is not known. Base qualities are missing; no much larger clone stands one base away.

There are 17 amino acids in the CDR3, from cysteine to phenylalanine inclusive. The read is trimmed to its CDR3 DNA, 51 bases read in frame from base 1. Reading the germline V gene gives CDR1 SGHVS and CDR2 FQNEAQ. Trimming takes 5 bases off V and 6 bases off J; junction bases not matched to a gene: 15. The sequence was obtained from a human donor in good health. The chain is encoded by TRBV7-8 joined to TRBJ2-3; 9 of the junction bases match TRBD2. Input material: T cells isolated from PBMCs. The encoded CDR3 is CASSDFLLAGDPDTQYF. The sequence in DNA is TGTGCCAGCAGCGATTTCTTATTAGCGGGAGATCCTGATACGCAGTATTTT.